These 27 T cell receptor beta chains share one sample of origin, sequenced in a study of T cells in localized non-small cell lung cancer. Measured with immunoSEQ multiplex PCR; TCRdb has only the in-frame clones, and not every one. The sample has tens of thousands of clones, about 88% seen once; the top ten hold about 17%. The sample was PBMCs, taken before any cancer treatment. The receptors derive from a female donor with stage II lung adenocarcinoma.

The V and J genes are TRBV6-5 and TRBJ1-2, with 7 bases matching TRBD1. The CDR3 covers 16 residues. Losses at the gene ends were 2 bases for V and 4 bases for J; bases not matched to a gene: 10. In germline, CDR1 is MNHEY, CDR2 SVGAGI. CDR3 in DNA: TGTGCCAGCAGTTACGAGGGGGCTAAAGGGGGCTATGGCTACACCTTC. Translating it yields CASSYEGAKGGYGYTF.

The chain combines TRBV2 with TRBJ2-3; D might be TRBD2 (5 bases). In germline, CDR1 is SNHLY, CDR2 FYNNEI. Deletions cut 7 bases from V and 3 bases from J, with 17 bases between. The CDR3 is 15 residues long. CDR3 nucleotides: TGTGCCAGCAACCCGGAACCCAAGCGGACAGATACGCAGTATTTT. Protein sequence: CASNPEPKRTDTQYF.

This rearrangement joins TRBV30 to TRBJ2-3; D may be TRBD1 (5 bases). The V gene lost 0 bases and the J gene lost 0 bases, with 13 bases spanning the gap. Germline-derived CDR1 and CDR2 are GTSNPN and SVGIG (reference sequence). The CDR3 runs 16 residues. In nucleotides, the CDR3 is TGTGCCTGGAGTGTTGGGGCAGCTCCTAGCACAGATACGCAGTATTTT. It translates to CAWSVGAAPSTDTQYF.

The genes are TRBV5-1 and TRBJ1-4; 7 bases map to TRBD1. The germline V gene has CDR1 SGHRS and CDR2 YFSETQ. V shed 3 bases and J 3 bases; nucleotides not matched to a gene: 5. CDR3 size: 15 residues. CDR3 coding DNA: TGCGCCAGCAGCTCCGACAGGGAACCTAATGAAAAACTGTTTTTT. Translation: CASSSDREPNEKLFF. The complete variable domain, with remaining parts taken from reference TRBV5-1 and TRBJ1-4, reads KAGVTQTPRYLIKTRGQQVTLSCSPISGHRSVSWYQQTPGQGLQFLFEYFSETQRNKGNFPGRFSGRQFSNSRSEMNVSTLELGDSALYLCASSSDREPNEKLFFGSGTQLSVL.

CDR3 loop: CAWSGQGFTEAFF. In DNA, the CDR3 is TGTGCCTGGAGTGGACAGGGTTTCACTGAAGCTTTCTTT. V usage is TRBV30 and J usage is TRBJ1-1, with TRBD1 matching 7 bases. Germline V lookup: CDR1 GTSNPN, CDR2 SVGIG (reference sequence). The junction had 3 bases not matched to a gene; V was cut back by 1 base and J by 4 bases. This CDR3 comprises 13 residues.

This clone was seen a few times. The genes are TRBV7-2 and TRBJ2-1, with TRBD2 matching 12 bases. CDR3 length equals 17 residues. Trimming at V came to 5 bases and at J to 13 bases, leaving 18 bases not matched to a gene. Germline CDR1 SGHTA, CDR2 FQGNSA. The CDR3 spells CASSPYTGLAGSKNQFF. CDR3 coding DNA: TGTGCCAGCAGCCCCTACACCGGACTAGCGGGGTCAAAAAATCAGTTCTTC.

This chain uses TRBV13 with TRBJ2-5, with D unclear. Germline V gene sequence: CDR1 PRHDT, CDR2 FYEKMQ (reference sequence). This CDR3 comprises 11 residues. Trimming stripped 3 bases from V and 5 bases from J, with 4 bases between. The CDR3 loop is CASSFGETQYF. CDR3 DNA: TGTGCCAGCAGCTTCGGGGAGACCCAGTACTTC.

A few counts support this clone. The chain links TRBV5-1 to TRBJ1-2; D unclear. Deletions cut 9 bases from V and 7 bases from J, with 16 bases between. The CDR3 loop spans 12 amino acids. Germline V CDR1 and CDR2: SGHRS, YFSETQ. In DNA, the CDR3 is TGCGCCACCCCGGGGTTTTTTGGTGGCTACACCTTC. It codes for CATPGFFGGYTF.

CDR3 region: CSALGLSAGTF. The CDR3 nucleotides read TGCAGTGCTCTCGGATTGTCTGCCGGGACCTTC. This chain connects TRBV20-1 to TRBJ1-2; D gene ambiguous. Germline-derived CDR1 and CDR2 are DFQATT and SNEGSKA (reference sequence). Trimming removed 5 bases from V and 14 bases from J, with 18 bases in between. The CDR3 contains 11 residues.

The chain joins TRBV29-1 to TRBJ2-6; D is unclear. The CDR3 is made up of 13 amino acids. Trimming cost V 6 bases and J 1 base, with 7 bases left between them. Per germline, CDR1 SQVTM and CDR2 ANQGSEA. CDR3 sequence: CSVQISGANVLTF. CDR3 nucleotides: TGCAGCGTACAAATTTCTGGGGCCAACGTCCTGACTTTC.

This clone turned up a few times. J is TRBJ1-2 and V is TRBV2; 7 bases match TRBD1. The CDR3 is made up of 14 amino acids. The V and J ends lost 9 bases and 5 bases, in that order; junction bases with no gene match: 12. The germline gives CDR1 SNHLY, CDR2 FYNNEI. This CDR3 is CASTLNRQGYGYTF. The CDR3 DNA sequence: TGTGCCAGTACCCTCAATAGACAGGGTTATGGCTACACCTTC. Supplemented by reference TRBV2 and TRBJ1-2, the full variable domain reads EPEVTQTPSHQVTQMGQEVILRCVPISNHLYFYWYRQILGQKVEFLVSFYNNEISEKSEIFDDQFSVERPDGSNFTLKIRSTKLEDSAMYFCASTLNRQGYGYTFGSGTRLTVV.

The genes are TRBV5-4 and TRBJ1-2; weak D call: TRBD1 (5 bases). Germline V gene sequence: CDR1 SGHNT, CDR2 YYREEE (reference sequence). The CDR3 has 14 residues. Trimming stripped 4 bases from V and 0 bases from J, with 10 bases between. The CDR3: CASSPSGANYGYTF. The DNA of the CDR3 is TGTGCCAGCAGCCCCTCGGGGGCTAACTATGGCTACACCTTC. Full variable domain (missing parts from reference TRBV5-4 and TRBJ1-2): ETGVTQSPTHLIKTRGQQVTLRCSSQSGHNTVSWYQQALGQGPQFIFQYYREEENGRGNFPPRFSGLQFPNYSSELNVNALELDDSALYLCASSPSGANYGYTFGSGTRLTVV.

V usage is TRBV7-9 and J usage is TRBJ1-3; D gene ambiguous. CDR3 length equals 13 residues. The ends were cut back, 2 bases at V and 4 bases at J, with 6 bases in the middle. Germline-derived CDR1 and CDR2 are SEHNR and FQNEAQ (reference sequence). The CDR3 DNA is TGTGCCAGCAGCTTAAATCAAGGAAACACCATATATTTT. The encoded protein is CASSLNQGNTIYF.

CDR3 coding DNA: TGTGCCAGCAGTTTCCGAGGGCACACTGAAGCTTTCTTT. Translating it yields CASSFRGHTEAFF. The rearrangement joins TRBV27 to TRBJ1-1, with D unclear. CDR1 is MNHEY and CDR2 is SMNVEV in the germline V gene (reference sequence). This CDR3 has 13 residues. The germline V and J ends were trimmed by 3 bases and 3 bases, with 8 bases remaining between them.

V and J are TRBV18 and TRBJ2-5; 10 nucleotides align to TRBD1. V lost 6 bases to trimming and J lost 4 bases; unmatched junction nucleotides: 2. Germline CDR1 and CDR2: KGHSH and LQKENI. The CDR3 covers 13 residues. This CDR3 is CASSRTGGETQYF. The CDR3 coding sequence is TGTGCCAGCTCTCGGACAGGGGGAGAGACCCAGTACTTC.

This chain uses TRBV29-1 with TRBJ2-1, with 9 bases matching TRBD2. This CDR3 is built from 14 residues. Germline CDR1 is SQVTM and CDR2 is ANQGSEA. The V gene end was trimmed by 1 base and the J gene end by 15 bases; junction bases not matched to a gene: 13. The CDR3 bases are TGCAGCGTTGAAGTTGGAAGCGGGGGGAATATCAGGTTCTTC. It specifies CSVEVGSGGNIRFF.

This chain connects TRBV2 to TRBJ2-2; 7 bases map to TRBD2. The CDR3 runs 16 residues. Looked up from germline, CDR1 is SNHLY and CDR2 is FYNNEI. Trimming removed 5 bases from V and 4 bases from J; junction bases left unmatched: 10. The DNA of the CDR3 is TGTGCCAGCAGTAGCGGGGTGTCACTACGCACCGGGGAGCTGTTTTTT. Translated, it gives CASSSGVSLRTGELFF. The whole variable domain, remainder taken from reference TRBV2 and TRBJ2-2, is EPEVTQTPSHQVTQMGQEVILRCVPISNHLYFYWYRQILGQKVEFLVSFYNNEISEKSEIFDDQFSVERPDGSNFTLKIRSTKLEDSAMYFCASSSGVSLRTGELFFGEGSRLTVL.

The chain carries TRBV6-4 and TRBJ1-6; no clear D gene. V gave up 0 bases and J gave up 5 bases, with 8 bases separating them. This CDR3 is built from 15 residues. Germline V gene sequence: CDR1 MRHNA, CDR2 SNTAGT. CDR3 DNA: TGTGCCAGCAGTGACTCAGGTAGGGATAATTCACCCCTCCACTTT. This translates into CASSDSGRDNSPLHF.

In its sample, this clone was seen once. The chain recombines TRBV5-5 with TRBJ2-5; a possible D gene is TRBD1 (5 bases). This CDR3 region has 15 residues. Trimming shortened V by 3 bases and J by 1 base, and 13 bases separated the two germline ends. Germline V gene sequence: CDR1 SGHKS, CDR2 YYEKEE (reference sequence). CDR3 DNA sequence: TGTGCCAGCAGCTCCCCTGCAGGGCTCCAAGAGACCCAGTACTTC. This codes for CASSSPAGLQETQYF.

This clone was counted once. The rearrangement joins TRBV18 to TRBJ2-1; possibly TRBD2 for D (5 bases). The CDR3 has 14 amino acids. V dropped 5 bases and J dropped 5 bases, with 13 bases sitting between them. The germline V gene has CDR1 KGHSH and CDR2 LQKENI. For the CDR3, the DNA is TGTGCCAGCTCAAAACTAGTGCGGGACAATGAGCAGTTCTTC. Its translation: CASSKLVRDNEQFF.

The chain has TRBV19 and TRBJ1-4, with no clear D. The V end was cut by 3 bases, the J end by 8 bases, with 16 bases between. CDR3 size: 15 residues. Germline values: CDR1 LNHDA, CDR2 SQIVND (reference sequence). CDR3 residues: CASSIGETGGEKLFF. The CDR3 coding sequence is TGTGCCAGTAGTATTGGAGAAACGGGCGGGGAAAAACTGTTTTTT. Using reference TRBV19 and TRBJ1-4 for the parts outside the CDR3, the full variable domain is DGGITQSPKYLFRKEGQNVTLSCEQNLNHDAMYWYRQDPGQGLRLIYYSQIVNDFQKGDIAEGYSVSREKKESFPLTVTSAQKNPTAFYLCASSIGETGGEKLFFGSGTQLSVL.

V gene TRBV9 combines with J gene TRBJ2-3; D gene uncertain. CDR3 length: 16 amino acids. CDR1 is SGDLS, CDR2 YYNGEE, per germline. The germline V and J ends were trimmed by 4 bases and 2 bases, with 17 bases remaining between them. The CDR3 protein is CASSLRVSAYTDTQYF. CDR3 coding DNA: TGTGCCAGCAGCCTCCGGGTCTCGGCATACACAGATACGCAGTATTTT. Supplemented by reference TRBV9 and TRBJ2-3, the full variable domain reads DSGVTQTPKHLITATGQRVTLRCSPRSGDLSVYWYQQSLDQGLQFLIQYYNGEERAKGNILERFSAQQFPDLHSELNLSSLELGDSALYFCASSLRVSAYTDTQYFGPGTRLTVL.

V and J are TRBV5-1 and TRBJ2-5; D possibly corresponds to TRBD1 (6 bases). The tail of the sequence fits TRBJ2-7 better, so the J call may be wrong. The CDR3 loop spans 14 amino acids. CDR1 and CDR2 (germline): SGHRS, YFSETQ. The CDR3 loop is CASSLGTGKYEQYF. The CDR3 DNA follows: TGCGCCAGCAGCTTGGGAACAGGGAAGTACGAGCAGTACTTC.

The gene calls are TRBV10-1 and TRBJ2-5; 9 positions agree with TRBD2. The CDR3 spans 17 residues. Losses at the gene ends were 3 bases for V and 6 bases for J; bases not matched to a gene: 14. Germline V gene sequence: CDR1 WNHNN, CDR2 SYGVQD (reference sequence). The CDR3 spells CASSDGQRGVFGQTQYF. CDR3 sequence (DNA): TGCGCCAGCAGTGACGGTCAGCGGGGGGTTTTCGGGCAGACCCAGTACTTC.

This clone was seen just once. V usage is TRBV27 and J usage is TRBJ2-1, with TRBD1 matching 7 bases. The CDR3 has 18 residues. Trimming took 1 base from V and 2 from J; bases not matched to a gene: 11. In germline, CDR1 is MNHEY, CDR2 SMNVEV (reference sequence). CDR3 in DNA: TGTGCCAGCAGTTTATGGGTCCGGGACAGTCTCACCTACAATGAGCAGTTCTTC. Translation: CASSLWVRDSLTYNEQFF.

This clone was picked up a small number of times. The chain has TRBV19 and TRBJ1-5; tentatively, D is TRBD1 (5 bases). The germline V and J ends were trimmed by 5 bases and 2 bases, with 7 bases remaining between them. Germline CDR1 and CDR2: LNHDA and SQIVND (reference sequence). The CDR3 has 13 residues. The CDR3 DNA sequence: TGTGCCAGTAGTGGGGGTGGCAATCAGCCCCAGCATTTT. It specifies CASSGGGNQPQHF.

J is TRBJ1-4 and V is TRBV6-4; D might be TRBD1 (6 bases). This CDR3 has 16 residues. The germline gives CDR1 MRHNA, CDR2 SNTAGT. V lost 10 bases, J lost 4 bases, and 22 bases lay in between. CDR3 coding DNA: TGTGCCAACAACCCCTTAAAGGACAGAGATAATGAAAAACTGTTTTTT. It yields the protein CANNPLKDRDNEKLFF.